This TCR beta chain emerged from a study of cytomegalovirus exposure and HLA in healthy donors. 60 Vbeta and 13 Jbeta primers were used in PCR. Sequencing was performed with immunoSEQ multiplex PCR; in TCRdb, only in-frame clones are kept and a portion is missing. The data contain 200,000 or so clones, roughly 80% of them seen just once; the ten biggest clones take up nearly 0.4%. The CDR3 runs to 12 residues. Germline V gene lookup returns CDR1 SEHNR and CDR2 FQNEAQ (reference sequence). V was trimmed by 3 bases and J by 7 bases, leaving 7 bases between them. This sequence originates from a male donor in good health and CMV-seropositive. The sequencing sample was made of PBMCs. The chain recombines TRBV7-9 with TRBJ1-5; tentatively, D is TRBD1 (5 bases). The CDR3 protein is CASSFGGQPQHF. Here the CDR3 DNA reads TGTGCCAGCAGCTTCGGGGGGCAGCCCCAGCATTTT.